Each of the 18 T cell receptor beta chains below was sequenced from the same sample in a study of shared clonotypes between healthy human individuals. Clones were read by immunoSEQ multiplex PCR, and TCRdb kept only the in-frame ones, dropping some. The sample lists approximately 2,300,000 clones, roughly 92% occurring once. Sequenced: naive CD4+ T cells from PBMCs. Documented subset: CD45RA+ positively selected. These receptors were obtained from a man aged 18 to 29 in good health. Some clones in this sample may be carry-over from other donors' samples.

Remarks on this clone: Different DNA sequences within this sample yield the same CDR3. The chain is built from TRBV14 and TRBJ1-1; D not resolved. CDR3 length equals 13 residues. V was cut by 4 bases and J by 0 bases, with 6 bases left in between. From germline, CDR1 is SGHDN and CDR2 FVKESK. The CDR3 region has the DNA TGTGCCAGCAGCCCCAGTATGAACACTGAAGCTTTCTTT. Its protein product is CASSPSMNTEAFF.

The V and J genes are TRBV7-3 and TRBJ2-1; no clear D gene. V was pared by 3 bases and J by 7 bases, with 13 bases between. CDR1 and CDR2 (germline): SGHTA, FQGTGA. The CDR3 consists of 14 residues. The CDR3 is CASSLMGFENEQFF. The DNA of the CDR3 is TGTGCCAGCAGCTTGATGGGGTTTGAGAATGAGCAGTTCTTC. Full variable domain (rest looked up from reference TRBV7-3 and TRBJ2-1): GAGVSQTPSNKVTEKGKYVELRCDPISGHTALYWYRQSLGQGPEFLIYFQGTGAADDSGLPNDRFFAVRPEGSVSTLKIQRTERGDSAVYLCASSLMGFENEQFFGPGTRLTVL.

This clone was counted once. Other DNA sequences in the same sample also yield this CDR3. This chain joins TRBV7-3 and TRBJ2-1, with 7 bases matching TRBD2. The germline V gene encodes CDR1 SGHTA and CDR2 FQGTGA. J was trimmed by 0 bases and V by 4 bases; bases with no gene match: 3. CDR3 length: 15 amino acids. The CDR3 DNA is TGTGCCAGCAGCTCCACTAGCGCCTCCTACAATGAGCAGTTCTTC. This sequence encodes CASSSTSASYNEQFF.

The chain employs TRBV7-2 and TRBJ2-3; 15 bases match TRBD2. The CDR3 contains 17 residues. Germline V CDR1 and CDR2: SGHTA, FQGNSA. The V and J ends lost 5 bases and 5 bases, in that order; junction bases with no gene match: 8. CDR3: CASSINAGLAGGDTQYF. The CDR3 coding sequence is TGTGCCAGCAGCATCAACGCGGGACTAGCGGGAGGAGATACGCAGTATTTT.

This chain links TRBV30 with TRBJ2-5, with TRBD2 matching over 7 bases. The V and J ends lost 0 bases and 9 bases, in that order; junction bases with no gene match: 13. Germline assignment: CDR1 GTSNPN and CDR2 SVGIG (reference sequence). The CDR3 consists of 15 residues. The chain's CDR3 is CAWSVLVAGGAAQYF. CDR3 bases: TGTGCCTGGAGTGTTCTAGTAGCGGGTGGGGCGGCCCAGTACTTC.

The chain combines TRBV28 with TRBJ2-2; D unclear. CDR1 and CDR2 (germline): MDHEN, SYDVKM. The CDR3 consists of 12 residues. V lost 1 base and J 7 bases, leaving 4 bases between the germline ends. CDR3 nucleotide sequence: TGTGCCAGCAGTTTATACCGCGGGGAGCTGTTTTTT. Translated: CASSLYRGELFF.

This clone is a singleton in its sample. The chain employs TRBV5-5 and TRBJ2-7; 9 nucleotides align to TRBD1. Germline assignment: CDR1 SGHKS and CDR2 YYEKEE (reference sequence). With V trimmed by 3 bases and J by 6 bases, 7 bases remained unmatched. This CDR3 contains 14 residues. The CDR3 nucleotides read TGTGCCAGCAGCTGGGACAGGGTTTCGATCGAGCAGTACTTC. This translates into CASSWDRVSIEQYF.

The chain recombines TRBV5-1 with TRBJ1-2; no clear D. The CDR3 extends over 13 amino acids. Trimming removed 0 bases from V and 3 bases from J, with 6 bases in between. Germline V lookup: CDR1 SGHRS, CDR2 YFSETQ. The CDR3 DNA is TGCGCCAGCAGCTTGGACAGCGACTATGGCTACACCTTC. Translation gives CASSLDSDYGYTF.

This clone has only a few counts. The V gene is TRBV19, the J gene TRBJ2-2, with D tentatively TRBD2 (5 bases). CDR1 and CDR2 (germline): LNHDA, SQIVND (reference sequence). The CDR3 has 15 residues. Between the trimmed V and J ends, which lost 3 bases and 7 bases, there was a span of 15 bases. The CDR3 here is CASSIPDSNGGELFF. The DNA for the CDR3 is TGTGCCAGTAGTATCCCGGACTCAAACGGCGGGGAGCTGTTTTTT.

This chain uses TRBV6-5 with TRBJ1-5; D gene ambiguous. V lost 5 bases, J lost 2 bases, and 10 bases lay in between. Germline values: CDR1 MNHEY, CDR2 SVGAGI. The CDR3 extends over 14 amino acids. This CDR3 is CASSDGVGNQPQHF. Written as DNA, the CDR3 is TGTGCCAGCAGTGATGGTGTGGGCAATCAGCCCCAGCATTTT.

The CDR3 spells CASSSDSGNEKLFF. The CDR3 DNA reads TGCGCCAGCAGCTCGGACAGTGGTAATGAAAAACTGTTTTTT. This chain uses TRBV5-1 with TRBJ1-4, with TRBD1 as a possible D gene (6 bases). The V and J ends lost 3 bases and 4 bases respectively, with 10 bases between them. CDR3 size: 14 residues. Germline lookup yields CDR1 SGHRS and CDR2 YFSETQ.

The chain combines TRBV12-5 with TRBJ1-2, with TRBD1 as a possible D gene (6 bases). V was pared by 7 bases and J by 5 bases, with 14 bases between. Germline loops: CDR1 LGHNT, CDR2 FRNRAP. The CDR3 runs to 13 residues. Written as DNA, the CDR3 is TGTGCTAGTGCCAGGGACATCAAGTATGGCTACACCTTC. It codes for CASARDIKYGYTF.

This chain connects TRBV18 to TRBJ2-6; the D gene could be TRBD1 or TRBD2 (5 bases each). Germline CDR1 is KGHSH and CDR2 is LQKENI. The CDR3 totals 17 residues. Trimming pared 5 bases from V and 5 bases from J, leaving 19 bases between. The CDR3 spells CASSARGDQSRANVLTF. The DNA of the CDR3 is TGTGCCAGCTCAGCGCGTGGGGACCAAAGTCGGGCCAACGTCCTGACTTTC.

The chain combines TRBV27 with TRBJ1-2; 7 bases line up with TRBD1. Germline trimming cut 6 bases from V and 4 bases from J; bases unmatched to any gene: 5. Germline lookup yields CDR1 MNHEY and CDR2 SMNVEV (reference sequence). The CDR3 is 13 residues long. The DNA for the CDR3 is TGTGCCAGCAGCCCGGGACAGACCTATGGCTACACCTTC. Protein sequence: CASSPGQTYGYTF.

As for this clone: This specimen includes other DNA sequences encoding the same CDR3. This chain joins TRBV28 and TRBJ2-7, with a tentative D call TRBD1 (6 bases). Trimming shortened V by 5 bases and J by 2 bases, and 13 bases separated the two germline ends. Germline CDR1 MDHEN, CDR2 SYDVKM. The CDR3 runs 14 residues. CDR3 loop: CASSPRGGAYEQYF. In DNA form, the CDR3 reads TGTGCCAGCAGTCCGCGAGGGGGTGCCTACGAGCAGTACTTC.

Comment on this clone: The sample carries other DNA sequences with the same CDR3. The V call is TRBV5-1, the J call TRBJ2-5, with D possibly being TRBD1 (6 bases). Germline CDR1 and CDR2: SGHRS and YFSETQ. The CDR3 totals 13 residues. V was trimmed by 3 bases and J by 2 bases, leaving 8 bases between them. CDR3 coding DNA: TGCGCCAGCAGCTCACAGGGACAAGAGACCCAGTACTTC. It yields the protein CASSSQGQETQYF.

The rearrangement links TRBV7-9 to TRBJ2-7; D call uncertain. This CDR3 comprises 14 residues. Deletions cut 4 bases from V and 4 bases from J, with 14 bases between. Per germline, CDR1 SEHNR and CDR2 FQNEAQ (reference sequence). The CDR3 DNA follows: TGTGCCAGCAGCTCTACGGGCCATGGGTACGAGCAGTACTTC. Translating gives CASSSTGHGYEQYF.

This clone was counted only a few times. This chain links TRBV7-9 with TRBJ1-3; D ambiguous. CDR1 and CDR2 (germline): SEHNR, FQNEAQ (reference sequence). The length of the CDR3 is 16 residues. V was clipped by 2 bases and J by 1 base, with 12 bases between them. The CDR3 DNA sequence: TGTGCCAGCAGCTTAAACTGGGCCGCTTCTGGAAACACCATATATTTT. Its protein is CASSLNWAASGNTIYF.